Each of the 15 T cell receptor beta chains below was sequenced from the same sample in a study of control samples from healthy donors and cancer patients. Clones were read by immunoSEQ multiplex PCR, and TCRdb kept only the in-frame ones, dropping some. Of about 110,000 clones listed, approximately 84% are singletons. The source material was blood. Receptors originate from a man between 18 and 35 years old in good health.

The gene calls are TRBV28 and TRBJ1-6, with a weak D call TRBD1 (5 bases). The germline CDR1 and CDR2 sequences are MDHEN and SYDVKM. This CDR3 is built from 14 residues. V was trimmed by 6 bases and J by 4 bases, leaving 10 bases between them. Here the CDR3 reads CASSADSYNSPLHF. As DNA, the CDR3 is TGTGCCAGCAGCGCTGACAGTTATAATTCACCCCTCCACTTT. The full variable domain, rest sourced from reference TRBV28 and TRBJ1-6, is DVKVTQSSRYLVKRTGEKVFLECVQDMDHENMFWYRQDPGLGLRLIYFSYDVKMKEKGDIPEGYSVSREKKERFSLILESASTNQTSMYLCASSADSYNSPLHFGNGTRLTVT.

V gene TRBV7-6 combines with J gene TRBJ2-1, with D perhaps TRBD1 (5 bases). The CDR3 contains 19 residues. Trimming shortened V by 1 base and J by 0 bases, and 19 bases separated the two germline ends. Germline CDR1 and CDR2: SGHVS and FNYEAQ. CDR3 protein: CASSLGARAGRSSYNEQFF. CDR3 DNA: TGTGCCAGCAGCTTAGGAGCCCGCGCAGGGCGAAGCTCCTACAATGAGCAGTTCTTC.

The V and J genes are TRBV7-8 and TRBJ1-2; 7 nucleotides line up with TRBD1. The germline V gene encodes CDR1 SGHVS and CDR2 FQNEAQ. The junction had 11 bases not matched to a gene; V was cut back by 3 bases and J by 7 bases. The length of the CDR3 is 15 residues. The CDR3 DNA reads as TGTGCCAGCAGCTTGGAGTTTGGGACAGAGGGTGGCTACACCTTC. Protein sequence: CASSLEFGTEGGYTF.

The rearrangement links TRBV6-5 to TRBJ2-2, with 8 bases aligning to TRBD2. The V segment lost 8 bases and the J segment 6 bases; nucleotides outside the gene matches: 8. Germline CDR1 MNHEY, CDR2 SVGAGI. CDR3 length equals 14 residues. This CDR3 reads CASAGGAFPGELFF. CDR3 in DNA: TGTGCCAGCGCGGGGGGCGCATTCCCCGGGGAGCTGTTTTTT.

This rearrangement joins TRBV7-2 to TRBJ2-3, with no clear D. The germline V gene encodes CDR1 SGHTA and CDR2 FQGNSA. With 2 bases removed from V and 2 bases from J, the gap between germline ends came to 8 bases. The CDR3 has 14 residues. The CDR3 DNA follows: TGTGCCAGCAGCTTAATTCCCTTCACAGATACGCAGTATTTT. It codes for CASSLIPFTDTQYF.

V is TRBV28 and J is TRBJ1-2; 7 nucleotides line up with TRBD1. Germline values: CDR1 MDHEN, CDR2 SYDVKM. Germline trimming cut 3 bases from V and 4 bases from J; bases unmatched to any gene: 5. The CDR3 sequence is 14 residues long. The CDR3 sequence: CASSLGTASYGYTF. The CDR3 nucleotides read TGTGCCAGCAGTTTGGGGACAGCGAGCTATGGCTACACCTTC.

This CDR3 is CASSLTVQPSNQPQHF. The CDR3, as DNA: TGTGCCAGCAGTTTAACTGTACAGCCTAGCAATCAGCCCCAGCATTTT. This chain uses TRBV27 with TRBJ1-5; D uncertain. CDR3 size: 16 residues. Between the trimmed V and J ends, which lost 2 bases and 0 bases, there was a span of 11 bases. Looked up from germline, CDR1 is MNHEY and CDR2 is SMNVEV (reference sequence).

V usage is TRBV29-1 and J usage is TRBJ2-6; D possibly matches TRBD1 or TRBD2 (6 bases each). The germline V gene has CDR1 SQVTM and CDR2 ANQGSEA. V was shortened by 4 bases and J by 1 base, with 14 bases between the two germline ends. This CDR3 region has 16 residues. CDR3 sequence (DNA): TGCAGCGTTGCCGGGGGCGGTGGGTCTGGGGCCAACGTCCTGACTTTC. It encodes CSVAGGGGSGANVLTF.

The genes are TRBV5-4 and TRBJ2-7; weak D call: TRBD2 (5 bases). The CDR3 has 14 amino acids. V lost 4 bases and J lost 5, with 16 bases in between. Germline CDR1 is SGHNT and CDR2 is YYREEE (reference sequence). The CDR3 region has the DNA TGTGCCAGCAGCCCGGACTCCGGGCGGGACGAGCAGTACTTC. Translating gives CASSPDSGRDEQYF.

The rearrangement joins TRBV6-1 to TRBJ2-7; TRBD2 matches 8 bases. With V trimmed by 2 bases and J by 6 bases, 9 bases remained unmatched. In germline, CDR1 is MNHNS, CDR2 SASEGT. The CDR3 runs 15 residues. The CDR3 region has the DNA TGTGCCAGCAGTGAACGGACGGGGGGGTTCAGCGAGCAGTACTTC. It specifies CASSERTGGFSEQYF.

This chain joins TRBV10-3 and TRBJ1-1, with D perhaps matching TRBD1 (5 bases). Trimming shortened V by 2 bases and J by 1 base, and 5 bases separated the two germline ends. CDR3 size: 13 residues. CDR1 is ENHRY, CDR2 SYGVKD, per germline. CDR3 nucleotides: TGTGCCATCAGTGAGACAGGGAACACTGAAGCTTTCTTT. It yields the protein CAISETGNTEAFF.

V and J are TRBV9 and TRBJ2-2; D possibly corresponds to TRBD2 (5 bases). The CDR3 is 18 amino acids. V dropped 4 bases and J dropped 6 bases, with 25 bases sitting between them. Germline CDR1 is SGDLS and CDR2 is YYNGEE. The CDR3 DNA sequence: TGTGCCAGCAGCCAAAACCCTGAGAGGGAGACTTATCCCGGGGAGCTGTTTTTT. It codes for CASSQNPERETYPGELFF.

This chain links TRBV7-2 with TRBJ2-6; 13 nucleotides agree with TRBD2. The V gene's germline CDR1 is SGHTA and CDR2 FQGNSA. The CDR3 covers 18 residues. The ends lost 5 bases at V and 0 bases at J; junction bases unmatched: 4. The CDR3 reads CASSPGTSGDSGANVLTF. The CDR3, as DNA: TGTGCCAGCAGCCCCGGGACTAGCGGGGACTCTGGGGCCAACGTCCTGACTTTC.

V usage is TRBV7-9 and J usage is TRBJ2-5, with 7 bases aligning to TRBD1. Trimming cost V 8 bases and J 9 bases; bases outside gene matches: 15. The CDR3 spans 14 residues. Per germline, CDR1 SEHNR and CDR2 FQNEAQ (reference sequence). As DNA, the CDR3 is TGTGCCAGCTCCGACAGGGTCCTTCAAGCGGCCCAGTACTTC. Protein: CASSDRVLQAAQYF. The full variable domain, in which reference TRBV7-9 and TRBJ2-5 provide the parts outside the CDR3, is DTGVSQNPRHKITKRGQNVTFRCDPISEHNRLYWYRQTLGQGPEFLTYFQNEAQLEKSRLLSDRFSAERPKGSFSTLEIQRTEQGDSAMYLCASSDRVLQAAQYFGPGTRLLVL.

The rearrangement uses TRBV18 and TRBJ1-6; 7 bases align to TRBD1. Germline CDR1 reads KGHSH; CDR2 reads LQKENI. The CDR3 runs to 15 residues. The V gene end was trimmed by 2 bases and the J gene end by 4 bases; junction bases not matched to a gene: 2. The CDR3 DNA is TGTGCCAGCTCACCAGGGACAGATTATAATTCACCCCTCCACTTT. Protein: CASSPGTDYNSPLHF.